This T cell receptor beta chain was identified in a study of blood T cell repertoires in COVID-19. Study-level background: Specimens from acute and convalescent COVID-19 originated in the United States, Italy and Spain.

The germline gives CDR1 SNHLY, CDR2 FYNNEI. The CDR3 is 13 amino acids. The germline V and J ends were trimmed by 3 bases and 0 bases, with 3 bases remaining between them. Details on this clone: Other DNA sequences in the same sample also yield this CDR3.

Under the authors' procedure: For nucleated cells, counts were estimated from reference gene primer amplification. Repertoires were generated with immunoSEQ multiplex PCR, while TCRdb's copy carries only in-frame clones and drops some. D and trimming come from the DNA, and the V and J calls and clone size come from that table. Here the sample spans about 300,000 clones, about nine tenths being singletons. Sequencing used peripheral blood. The rearrangement uses TRBV2 and TRBJ1-3; no firm D call. The receptor was derived from a woman between 35 and 50 years old who had recovered from COVID-19. The CDR3 region is CASSDNSGNTIYF. In nucleotides, the CDR3 is TGTGCCAGCAGTGACAACTCTGGAAACACCATATATTTT.